This TCR beta chain came from a study of CD8+ T cells in alopecia areata (dated by TCRdb to about 2018). Regarding the research as a whole: Treated patients were enrolled in an open-label pilot trial of oral tofacitinib at 5 to 10 mg twice daily for moderate-to-severe alopecia areata. Tofacitinib was administered for 6 to 18 months, and 6 months of follow-up off drug were then conducted to assess delayed response and recurrence. In both human patients and the C3H/HeJ mouse model, the study applied high-throughput TCRbeta sequencing to look at T cell clonal expansion in alopecia areata. Human TCRbeta sequencing covered scalp tissue and sorted CD4+ and CD8+ peripheral blood T cells from patchy and totalis/universalis alopecia areata patients and healthy controls. Biopsies were taken from tofacitinib-treated patients at baseline and again at 4 and 24 weeks into treatment, and several of those patients also had a later scalp biopsy. Scalp clonality was compared across normal scalp (n=4), patchy alopecia areata scalp (n=8), and alopecia totalis/universalis scalp (n=8). The RNA source kit depended on sample type: the PAXgene miRNA kit for fixed scalp, the miRNeasy kit for PBMCs, and the RNeasy kit for mouse skin. immunoSEQ multiplex PCR using 35 Vbeta forward primers and 13 Jbeta reverse primers was used to amplify TCRbeta CDR3 regions. Study-wide findings and limitations: Resident alphabeta T cells in normal human skin are also sequenced, complicating scalp TCR repertoire analysis, unlike mouse skin dominated by gammadelta T cells. Shared TCR sequences between patients were less evident than in mice, which may be partly attributable to HLA diversity in the patient population. Compared with normal scalp, lesional scalp, particularly in alopecia totalis/universalis, had higher clonality and more expanded CD8+ clones, which suggests antigenic drive.

V is clipped by 4 bases and J by 2 bases, and the sequence between their germline boundaries is 17 bases long. Taken from the germline V gene, the CDR1 and CDR2 loops are LGHNA and YNFKEQ. Reading from cysteine to phenylalanine, the CDR3 counts 16 amino acids. Only the CDR3 region is kept as DNA, spanning 48 bases read in frame from base 1. The library was produced with the immunoSEQ multiplex PCR assay. For TCR sequencing, RNA was extracted from every sample and reverse transcribed into cDNA to serve as template. First-strand cDNA was synthesized with SuperScript III using a 2:1 mix of oligo-dT and random hexamers. Amplification bias was assessed with a synthetic immune receptor repertoire, and residual bias was removed computationally. The paper's data handling went like this. Raw reads were preprocessed to remove errors, and CDR3 was defined according to IMGT conventions as the region from the conserved cysteine to phenylalanine. To get clonality, Shannon entropy was normalized by log2 of the number of productive unique TCRs and the result was subtracted from 1. Whether scalp clones were CD4 or CD8 was inferred by matching scalp TCRbeta sequences against CD4 and CD8 repertoires sorted from blood. What TCRdb holds here is the immuneACCESS table cut down to in-frame rearrangements. Part of the clones is not present; checked against another copy, under half of the missing clones reflect an unresolved V gene, and the others are unexplained. The V and J calls and the clone size are those of that table, but D and trimming were determined from the DNA. In all, the sample holds 110,000 to 150,000 clones, and around 49% of those were seen once. The ten largest clones add up to approximately 0.99% of the sample.

This clone was recorded a few times. Its antigen is unknown. No quality values exist for individual bases; no much larger clone is one base distant. The time point label, as the study defines it: baseline before oral tofacitinib. From alopecia areata patients, peripheral blood was collected along with lesional scalp punch biopsies. After PBMCs were isolated by density centrifugation and stained for CD3, CD4 and CD8, a FACSAria was used to sort CD4+ and CD8+ T cells. Material: CD4+ T cells sorted from blood, obtained at week 0. The rearrangement joined TRBV4-2 to TRBJ1-2; a confident D gene designation cannot be given. This sequence originates from a human donor with alopecia areata. The CDR3 loop reads CASSRFGGSPNYGYTF. The base sequence is TGTGCCAGCAGCCGCTTCGGCGGGTCGCCCAACTATGGCTACACCTTC.